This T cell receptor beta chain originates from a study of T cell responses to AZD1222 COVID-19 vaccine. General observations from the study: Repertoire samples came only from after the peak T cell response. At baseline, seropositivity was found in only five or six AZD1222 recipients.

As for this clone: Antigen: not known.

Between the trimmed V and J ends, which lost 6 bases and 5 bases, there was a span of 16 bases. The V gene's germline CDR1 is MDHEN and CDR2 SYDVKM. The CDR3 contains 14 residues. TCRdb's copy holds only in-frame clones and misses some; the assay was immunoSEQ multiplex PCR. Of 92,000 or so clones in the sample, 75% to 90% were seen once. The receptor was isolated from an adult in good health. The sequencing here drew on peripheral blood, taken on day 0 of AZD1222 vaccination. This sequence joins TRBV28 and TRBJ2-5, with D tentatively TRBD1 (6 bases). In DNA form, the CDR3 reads TGTGCCAGCAGCCGATCGGACAGAAGGGAGACCCAGTACTTC. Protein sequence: CASSRSDRRETQYF.